These T cell receptor beta chains were read from a single sample in a study of shared clonotypes between healthy human individuals. Generated by immunoSEQ multiplex PCR, the TCRdb table keeps only in-frame clones and is missing some. Of around 2.1 million clones detected, under 95% appear once; the ten largest clones hold around 1.7%. Sample: naive CD8+ T cells from PBMCs. The origin of the receptors is a man between 18 and 35 years old in good health. Some clones in this sample may be carry-over from other donors' samples. The CDR3 runs from the conserved cysteine through the conserved F or W. Each record gives: J gene, V gene, CDR3 protein.

j_call: TRBJ2-7; v_call: TRBV27; cdr3_aa: CASSSGQGAYEQYF
j_call: TRBJ2-6; v_call: TRBV29-1; cdr3_aa: CSAAGYSGANVLTF
j_call: TRBJ2-7; v_call: TRBV27; cdr3_aa: CASRTLFDRHYEQYF
j_call: TRBJ2-6; v_call: TRBV5-1; cdr3_aa: CASSQGLDDSGANVLTF
j_call: TRBJ2-7; v_call: TRBV7-9; cdr3_aa: CASSHGGLAGVFAHEQYF
j_call: TRBJ1-1; v_call: TRBV9; cdr3_aa: CASSVGHNTEAFF
j_call: TRBJ1-2; v_call: TRBV29-1; cdr3_aa: CSVGSPGTANYGYTF
j_call: TRBJ2-7; v_call: TRBV4-1; cdr3_aa: CASSQDPGGYEQYF
j_call: TRBJ2-3; v_call: TRBV5-6; cdr3_aa: CASSLVGLAGGTDTQYF
j_call: TRBJ1-2; v_call: TRBV7-9; cdr3_aa: CASRGDSGDGYTF
j_call: TRBJ1-4; v_call: TRBV29-1; cdr3_aa: CSAETGTHEKLFF
j_call: TRBJ2-1; v_call: TRBV19; cdr3_aa: CASSIASQNNEQFF
j_call: TRBJ2-2; v_call: TRBV27; cdr3_aa: CASSLLQGAVTGELFF